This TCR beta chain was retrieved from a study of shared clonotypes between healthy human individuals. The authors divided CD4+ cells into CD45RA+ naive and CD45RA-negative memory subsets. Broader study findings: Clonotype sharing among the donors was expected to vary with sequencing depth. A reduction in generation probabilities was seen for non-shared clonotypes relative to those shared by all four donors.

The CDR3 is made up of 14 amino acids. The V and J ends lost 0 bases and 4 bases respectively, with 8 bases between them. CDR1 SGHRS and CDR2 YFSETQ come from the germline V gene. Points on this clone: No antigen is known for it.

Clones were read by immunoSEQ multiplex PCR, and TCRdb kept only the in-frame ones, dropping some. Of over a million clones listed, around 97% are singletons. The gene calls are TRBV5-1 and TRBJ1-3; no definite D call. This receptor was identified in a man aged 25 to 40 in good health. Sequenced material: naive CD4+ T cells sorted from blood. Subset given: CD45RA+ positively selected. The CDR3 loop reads CASSLVASGNTIYF. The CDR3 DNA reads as TGCGCCAGCAGCTTGGTAGCTTCAGGAAACACCATATATTTT.